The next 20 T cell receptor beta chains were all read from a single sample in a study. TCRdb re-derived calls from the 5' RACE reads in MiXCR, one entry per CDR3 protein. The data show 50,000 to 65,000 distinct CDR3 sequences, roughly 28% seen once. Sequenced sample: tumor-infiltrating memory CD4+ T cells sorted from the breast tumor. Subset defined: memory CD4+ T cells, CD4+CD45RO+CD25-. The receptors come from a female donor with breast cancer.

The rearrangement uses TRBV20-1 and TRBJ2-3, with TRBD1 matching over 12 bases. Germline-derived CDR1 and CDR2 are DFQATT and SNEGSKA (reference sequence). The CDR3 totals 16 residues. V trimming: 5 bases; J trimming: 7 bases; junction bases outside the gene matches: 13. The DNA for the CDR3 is TGCAGTGCTGGGGACCTAGGGACAGGGGGCACGAATACGCAGTATTTT. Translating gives CSAGDLGTGGTNTQYF.

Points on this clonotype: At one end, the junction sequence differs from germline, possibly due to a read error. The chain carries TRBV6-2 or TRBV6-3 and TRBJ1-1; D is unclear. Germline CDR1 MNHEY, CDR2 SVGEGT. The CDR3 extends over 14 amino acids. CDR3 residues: CASSPRPSNAEAVF. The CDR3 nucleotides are TGTGCCAGCAGCCCTCGGCCCAGCAATGCTGAAGCTGTCTTT.

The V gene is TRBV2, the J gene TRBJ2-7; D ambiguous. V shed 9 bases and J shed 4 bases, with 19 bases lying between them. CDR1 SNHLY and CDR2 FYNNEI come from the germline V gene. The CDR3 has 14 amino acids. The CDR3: CASELVSYRYEQYF. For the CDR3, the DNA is TGTGCCAGTGAGCTAGTTTCATATCGGTACGAGCAGTACTTC.

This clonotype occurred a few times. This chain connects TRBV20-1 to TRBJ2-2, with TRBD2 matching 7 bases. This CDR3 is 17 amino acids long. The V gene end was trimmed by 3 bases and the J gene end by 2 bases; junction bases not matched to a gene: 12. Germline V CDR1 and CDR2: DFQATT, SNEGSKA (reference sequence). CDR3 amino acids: CSASLLGAGPNTGELFF. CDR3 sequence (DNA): TGCAGTGCTAGCCTCCTAGGAGCGGGACCAAACACCGGGGAGCTGTTTTTT.

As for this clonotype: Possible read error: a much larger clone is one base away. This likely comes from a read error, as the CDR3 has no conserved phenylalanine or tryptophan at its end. The CDR3 is CARGGRQETQYC. The DNA for the CDR3 is TGTGCCAGAGGGGGCAGGCAAGAGACCCAGTACTGC. The V gene is TRBV5-5, the J gene TRBJ2-5, with 7 positions matching TRBD1. This CDR3 has 12 amino acids. With 8 bases clipped from V and 2 bases from J, the junction kept 3 bases outside the gene matches. The germline V gene encodes CDR1 SGHKS and CDR2 YYEKEE (reference sequence).

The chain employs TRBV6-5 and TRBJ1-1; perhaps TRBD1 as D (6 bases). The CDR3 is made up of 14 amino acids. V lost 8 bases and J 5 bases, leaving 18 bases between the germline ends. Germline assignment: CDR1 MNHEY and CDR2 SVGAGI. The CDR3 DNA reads TGTGCCAGCCGTCAAACACAGGGAGGGACTGAAGCTTTCTTT. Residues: CASRQTQGGTEAFF.

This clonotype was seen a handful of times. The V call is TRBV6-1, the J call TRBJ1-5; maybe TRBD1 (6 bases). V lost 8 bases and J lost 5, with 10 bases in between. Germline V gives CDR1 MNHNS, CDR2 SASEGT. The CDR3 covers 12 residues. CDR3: CASGTWDQPQHF. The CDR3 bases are TGTGCCAGCGGGACATGGGATCAGCCCCAGCATTTT.

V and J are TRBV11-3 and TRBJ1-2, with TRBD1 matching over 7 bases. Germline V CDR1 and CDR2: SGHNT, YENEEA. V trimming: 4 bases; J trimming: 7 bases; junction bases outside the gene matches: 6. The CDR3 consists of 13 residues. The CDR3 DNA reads TGTGCCAGCAGCTCAGGAGGGGGCATTGGCTACACCTTC. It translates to CASSSGGGIGYTF. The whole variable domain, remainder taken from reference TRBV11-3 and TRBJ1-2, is EAGVVQSPRYKIIEKKQPVAFWCNPISGHNTLYWYLQNLGQGPELLIRYENEEAVDDSQLPKDRFSAERLKGVDSTLKIQPAELGDSAVYLCASSSGGGIGYTFGSGTRLTVV.

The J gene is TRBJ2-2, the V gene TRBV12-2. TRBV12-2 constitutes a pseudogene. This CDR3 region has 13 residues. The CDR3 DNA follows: TGTGCAAGTCGCTTCTCTTACACCGGGGAGCTGTTTTTT. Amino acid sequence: CASRFSYTGELFF.

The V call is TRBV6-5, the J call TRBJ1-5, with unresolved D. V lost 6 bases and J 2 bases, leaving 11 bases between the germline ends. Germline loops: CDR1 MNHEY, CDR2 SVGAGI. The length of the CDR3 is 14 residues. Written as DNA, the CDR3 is TGTGCCAGCAGGAGGAGAGTGGGCAATCAGCCCCAGCATTTT. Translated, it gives CASRRRVGNQPQHF.

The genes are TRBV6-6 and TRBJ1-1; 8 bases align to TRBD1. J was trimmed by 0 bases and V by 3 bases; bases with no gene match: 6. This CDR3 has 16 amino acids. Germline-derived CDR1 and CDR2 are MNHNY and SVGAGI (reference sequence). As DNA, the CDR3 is TGTGCCAGCAGTTATCAGTCAGGGGGCTTGAACACTGAAGCTTTCTTT. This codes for CASSYQSGGLNTEAFF.

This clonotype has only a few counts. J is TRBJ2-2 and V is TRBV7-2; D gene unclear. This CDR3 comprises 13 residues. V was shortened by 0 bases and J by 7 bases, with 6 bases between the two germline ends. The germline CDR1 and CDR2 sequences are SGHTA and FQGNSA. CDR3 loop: CASSLAMGGELFF. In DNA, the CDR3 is TGTGCCAGCAGCTTAGCGATGGGCGGGGAGCTGTTTTTT.

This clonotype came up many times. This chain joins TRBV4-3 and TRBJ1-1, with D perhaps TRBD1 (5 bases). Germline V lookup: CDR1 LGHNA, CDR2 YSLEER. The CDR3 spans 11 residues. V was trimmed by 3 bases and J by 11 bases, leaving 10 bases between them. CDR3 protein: CASSQGGVAFF. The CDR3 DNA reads TGCGCCAGCAGCCAGGGGGGAGTTGCTTTCTTT.

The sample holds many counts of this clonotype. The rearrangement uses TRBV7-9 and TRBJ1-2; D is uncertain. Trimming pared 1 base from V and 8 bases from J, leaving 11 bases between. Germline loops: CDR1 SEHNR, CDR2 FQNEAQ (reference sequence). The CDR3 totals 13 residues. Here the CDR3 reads CASSLGVGWGYTF. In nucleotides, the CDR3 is TGTGCCAGCAGCTTAGGAGTGGGGTGGGGCTACACCTTC.

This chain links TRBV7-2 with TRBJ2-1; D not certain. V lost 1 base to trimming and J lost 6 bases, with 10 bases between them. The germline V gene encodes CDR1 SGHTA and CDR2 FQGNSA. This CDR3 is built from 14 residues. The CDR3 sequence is CASSLERQSNEQFF. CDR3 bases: TGTGCCAGCAGCTTAGAACGTCAGTCCAATGAGCAGTTCTTC.

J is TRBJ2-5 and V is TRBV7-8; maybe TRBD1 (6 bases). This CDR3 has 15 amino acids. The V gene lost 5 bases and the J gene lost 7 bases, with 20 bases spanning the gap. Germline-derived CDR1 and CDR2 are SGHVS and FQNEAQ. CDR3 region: CASSQLGGPPGTQYF. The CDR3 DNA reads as TGTGCCAGCAGCCAACTTGGGGGCCCCCCGGGGACCCAGTACTTC.

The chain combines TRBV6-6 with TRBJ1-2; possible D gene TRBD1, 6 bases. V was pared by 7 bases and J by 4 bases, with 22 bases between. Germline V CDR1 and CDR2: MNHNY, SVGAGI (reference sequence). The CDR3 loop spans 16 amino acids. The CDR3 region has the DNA TGTGCCAGCACTCCGACAGGAGGCCCTTCCTTCTATGGCTACACCTTC. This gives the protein CASTPTGGPSFYGYTF.

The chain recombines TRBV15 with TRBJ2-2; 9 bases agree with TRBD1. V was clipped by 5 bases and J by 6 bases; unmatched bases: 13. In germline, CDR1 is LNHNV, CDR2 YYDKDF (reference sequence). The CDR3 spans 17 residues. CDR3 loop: CATSSRGGQGRSGELFF. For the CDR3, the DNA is TGTGCCACCAGCTCTCGAGGGGGACAGGGACGGTCCGGGGAGCTGTTTTTT.

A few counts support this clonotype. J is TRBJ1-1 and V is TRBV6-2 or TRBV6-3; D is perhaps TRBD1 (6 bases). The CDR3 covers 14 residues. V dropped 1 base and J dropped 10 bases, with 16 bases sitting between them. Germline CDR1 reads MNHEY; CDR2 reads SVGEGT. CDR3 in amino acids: CASSYLSQGIGAFF. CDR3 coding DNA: TGTGCCAGCAGTTACTTATCACAGGGAATCGGAGCTTTCTTT.

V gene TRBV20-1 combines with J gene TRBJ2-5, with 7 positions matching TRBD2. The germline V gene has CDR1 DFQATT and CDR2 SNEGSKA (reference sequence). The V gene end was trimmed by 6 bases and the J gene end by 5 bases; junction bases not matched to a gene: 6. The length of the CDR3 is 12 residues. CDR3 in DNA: TGCAGTGCGGAGGCGGGAGTGGAGACCCAGTACTTC. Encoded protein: CSAEAGVETQYF.